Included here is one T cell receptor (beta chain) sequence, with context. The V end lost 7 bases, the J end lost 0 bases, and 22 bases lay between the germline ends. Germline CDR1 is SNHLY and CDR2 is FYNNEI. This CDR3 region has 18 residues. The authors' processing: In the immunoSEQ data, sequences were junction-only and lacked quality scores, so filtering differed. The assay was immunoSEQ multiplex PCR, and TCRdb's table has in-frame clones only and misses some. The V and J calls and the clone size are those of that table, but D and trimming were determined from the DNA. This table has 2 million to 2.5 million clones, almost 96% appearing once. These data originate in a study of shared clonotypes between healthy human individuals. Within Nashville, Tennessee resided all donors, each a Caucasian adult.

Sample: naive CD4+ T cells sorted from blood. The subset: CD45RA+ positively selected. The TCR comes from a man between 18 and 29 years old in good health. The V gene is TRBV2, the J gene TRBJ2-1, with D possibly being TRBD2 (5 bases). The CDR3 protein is CASTVLPPRGSSYNEQFF. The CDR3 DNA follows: TGTGCCAGCACTGTCCTCCCTCCGAGAGGGAGCTCCTACAATGAGCAGTTCTTC.